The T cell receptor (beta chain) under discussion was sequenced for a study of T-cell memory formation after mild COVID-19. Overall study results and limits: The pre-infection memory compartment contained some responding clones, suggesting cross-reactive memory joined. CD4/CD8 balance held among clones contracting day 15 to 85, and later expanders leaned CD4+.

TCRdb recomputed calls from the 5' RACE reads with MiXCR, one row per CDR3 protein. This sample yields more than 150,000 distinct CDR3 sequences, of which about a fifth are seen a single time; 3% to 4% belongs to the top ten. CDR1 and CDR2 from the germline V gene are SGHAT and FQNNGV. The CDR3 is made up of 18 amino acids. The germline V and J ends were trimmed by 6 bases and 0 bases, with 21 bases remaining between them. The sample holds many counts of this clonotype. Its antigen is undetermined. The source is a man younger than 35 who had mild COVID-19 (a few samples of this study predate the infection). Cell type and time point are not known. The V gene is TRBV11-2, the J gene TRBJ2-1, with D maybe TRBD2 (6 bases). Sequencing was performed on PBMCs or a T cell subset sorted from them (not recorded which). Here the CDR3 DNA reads TGTGCCAGCAGACCTCCTGCGGGGCTGGGGCGCTCCTACAATGAGCAGTTCTTC. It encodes CASRPPAGLGRSYNEQFF.